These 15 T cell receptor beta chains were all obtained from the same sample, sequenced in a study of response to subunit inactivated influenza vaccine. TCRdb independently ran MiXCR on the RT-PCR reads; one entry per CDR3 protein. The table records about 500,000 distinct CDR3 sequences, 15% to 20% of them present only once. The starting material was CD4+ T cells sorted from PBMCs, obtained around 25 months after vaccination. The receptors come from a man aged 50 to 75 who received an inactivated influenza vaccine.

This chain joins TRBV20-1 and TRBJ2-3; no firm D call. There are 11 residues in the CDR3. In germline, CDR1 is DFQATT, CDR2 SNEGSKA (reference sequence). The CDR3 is CQYESTDTQYF. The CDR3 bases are TGCCAATACGAAAGCACAGATACGCAGTATTTT.

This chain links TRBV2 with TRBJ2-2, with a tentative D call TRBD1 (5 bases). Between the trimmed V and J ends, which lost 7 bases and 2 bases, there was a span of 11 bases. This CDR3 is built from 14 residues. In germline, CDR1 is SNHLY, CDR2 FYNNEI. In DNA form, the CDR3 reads TGTGCCAGCAACTTACAGGCAAACACCGGGGAGCTGTTTTTT. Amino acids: CASNLQANTGELFF.

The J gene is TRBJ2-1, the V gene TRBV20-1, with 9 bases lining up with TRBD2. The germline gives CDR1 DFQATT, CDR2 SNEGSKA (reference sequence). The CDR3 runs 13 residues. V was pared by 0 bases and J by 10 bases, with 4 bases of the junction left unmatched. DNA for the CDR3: TGCAGTGCTAGAGATTGGCGGGAGGGCGAGCAGTTCTTC. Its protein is CSARDWREGEQFF.

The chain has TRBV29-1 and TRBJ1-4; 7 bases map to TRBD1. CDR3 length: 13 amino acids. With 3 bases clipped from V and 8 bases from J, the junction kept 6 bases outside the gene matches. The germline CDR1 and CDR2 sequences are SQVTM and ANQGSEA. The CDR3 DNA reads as TGCAGCGTTGATGGGGGACAGAGAGAAAAACTGTTTTTT. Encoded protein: CSVDGGQREKLFF.

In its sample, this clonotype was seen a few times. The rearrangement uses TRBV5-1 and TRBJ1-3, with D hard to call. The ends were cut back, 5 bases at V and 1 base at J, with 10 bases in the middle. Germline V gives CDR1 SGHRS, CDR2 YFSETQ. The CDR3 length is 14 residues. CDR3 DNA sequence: TGCGCCAGCAGTCCGGATGTGTCTGGAAACACCATATATTTT. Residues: CASSPDVSGNTIYF.

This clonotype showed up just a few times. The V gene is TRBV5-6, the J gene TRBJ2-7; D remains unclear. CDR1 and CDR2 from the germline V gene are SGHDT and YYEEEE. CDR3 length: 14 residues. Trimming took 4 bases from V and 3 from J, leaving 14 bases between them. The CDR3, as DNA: TGTGCCAGCAGCAGGGATGCGGTCGTCTACGAGCAGTACTTC. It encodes CASSRDAVVYEQYF. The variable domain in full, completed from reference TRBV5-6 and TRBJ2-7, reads DAGVTQSPTHLIKTRGQQVTLRCSPKSGHDTVSWYQQALGQGPQFIFQYYEEEERQRGNFPDRFSGHQFPNYSSELNVNALLLGDSALYLCASSRDAVVYEQYFGPGTRLTVT.

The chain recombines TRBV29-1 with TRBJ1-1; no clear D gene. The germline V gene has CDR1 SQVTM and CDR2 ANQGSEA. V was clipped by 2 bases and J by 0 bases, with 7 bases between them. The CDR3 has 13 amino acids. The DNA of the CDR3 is TGCAGCGTTGAAAAACGGATGAACACTGAAGCTTTCTTT. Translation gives CSVEKRMNTEAFF.

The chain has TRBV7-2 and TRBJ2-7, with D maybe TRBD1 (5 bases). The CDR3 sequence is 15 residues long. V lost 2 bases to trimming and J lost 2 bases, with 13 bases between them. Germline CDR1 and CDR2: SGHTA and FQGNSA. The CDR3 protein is CASSLYDLGAYEQYF. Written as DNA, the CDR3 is TGTGCCAGCAGCTTATACGACTTAGGGGCCTACGAGCAGTACTTC.

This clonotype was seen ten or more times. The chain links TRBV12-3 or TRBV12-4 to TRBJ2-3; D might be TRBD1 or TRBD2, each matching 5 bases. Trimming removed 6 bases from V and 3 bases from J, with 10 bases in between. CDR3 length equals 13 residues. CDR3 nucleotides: TGTGCCAGCAGGCCGGGGCCGACAGATACGCAGTATTTT. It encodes CASRPGPTDTQYF.

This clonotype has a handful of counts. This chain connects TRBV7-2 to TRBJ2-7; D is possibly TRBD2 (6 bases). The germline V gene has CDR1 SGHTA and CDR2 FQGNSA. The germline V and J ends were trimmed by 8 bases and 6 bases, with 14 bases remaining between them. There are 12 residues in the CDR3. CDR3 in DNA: TGTGCCAGCGCTTGGGCTAGCGCCGAGCAGTACTTC. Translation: CASAWASAEQYF.

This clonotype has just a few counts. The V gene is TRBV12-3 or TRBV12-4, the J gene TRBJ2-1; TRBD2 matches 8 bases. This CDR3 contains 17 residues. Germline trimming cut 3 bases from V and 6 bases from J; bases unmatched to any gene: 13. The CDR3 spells CASSFTAGGMNSNEQFF. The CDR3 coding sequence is TGTGCCAGCAGTTTTACGGCGGGAGGTATGAATAGCAATGAGCAGTTCTTC.

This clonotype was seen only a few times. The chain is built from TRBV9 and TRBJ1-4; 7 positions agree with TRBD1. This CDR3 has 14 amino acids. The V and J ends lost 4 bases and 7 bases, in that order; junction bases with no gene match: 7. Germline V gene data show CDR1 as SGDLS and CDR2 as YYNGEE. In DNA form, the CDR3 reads TGTGCCAGCAGCAGATCACAGGGGACTGAAAAACTGTTTTTT. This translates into CASSRSQGTEKLFF.

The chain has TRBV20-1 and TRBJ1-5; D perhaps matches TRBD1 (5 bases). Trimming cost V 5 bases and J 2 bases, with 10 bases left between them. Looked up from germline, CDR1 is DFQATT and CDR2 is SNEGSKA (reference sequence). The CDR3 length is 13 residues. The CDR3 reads CSAPQGGNQPQHF. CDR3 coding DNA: TGCAGTGCTCCTCAGGGCGGCAATCAGCCCCAGCATTTT.

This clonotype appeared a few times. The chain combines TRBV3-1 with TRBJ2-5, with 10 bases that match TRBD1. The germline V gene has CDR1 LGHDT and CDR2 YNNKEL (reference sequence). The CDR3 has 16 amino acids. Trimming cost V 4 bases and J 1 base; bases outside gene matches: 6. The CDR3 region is CASSLGTGVLQETQYF. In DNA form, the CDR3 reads TGTGCCAGCAGCCTGGGGACAGGGGTCCTCCAAGAGACCCAGTACTTC.

As DNA, the CDR3 is TGTGCCAGCAGCCCCGCCGGGACAGGGGAGGGCATTCAGTACTTC. Translating it yields CASSPAGTGEGIQYF. The chain links TRBV12-3 or TRBV12-4 to TRBJ2-4; the match to TRBD1 covers 10 bases. Trimming at V came to 6 bases and at J to 9 bases, leaving 11 bases not matched to a gene. This CDR3 has 15 amino acids.